This is a list of T cell receptor beta chains from one sample in a study of T cell responses to AZD1222 COVID-19 vaccine. Clones were read by immunoSEQ multiplex PCR, and TCRdb kept only the in-frame ones, dropping some. The sample has roughly 120,000 clones, around 94% seen once. This sample comprised peripheral blood, obtained on day 0 of AZD1222 vaccination. Receptors were obtained from an adult in good health. Each CDR3 is given with its conserved first and last residue. D genes are given only for firm matches. Part of the rows lack a size; the others show once, few, many or a class for expanded clones.

V	size	J	D	CDR3	DNA
TRBV2	NA	TRBJ2-5	NA	CASSVSQARGWTQYF	TGTGCCAGCAGTGTCAGTCAAGCCCGAGGGTGGACCCAGTACTTC
TRBV2	NA	TRBJ2-1	TRBD2	CASSDLGLAGVGALYEQFF	TGTGCCAGCAGTGATTTGGGACTAGCGGGAGTGGGAGCATTGTATGAGCAGTTCTTC
TRBV11-2	NA	TRBJ2-5	NA	CASSLARLGGKETQYF	TGTGCCAGCAGCTTAGCTAGACTCGGTGGCAAAGAGACCCAGTACTTC
TRBV5-5	NA	TRBJ2-1	NA	CASSLDRYNEQFF	TGTGCCAGCAGCTTAGACCGGTACAATGAGCAGTTCTTC
TRBV5-5	NA	TRBJ2-7	TRBD1	CASTPLTGSYEQYF	TGTGCCAGCACCCCCTTGACAGGGTCCTACGAGCAGTACTTC
TRBV6-5	NA	TRBJ2-7	TRBD1	CASSYLDRGYEQYF	TGTGCCAGCAGTTACCTAGACAGGGGGTACGAGCAGTACTTC
TRBV27	once	TRBJ2-5	NA	CASSAGGETQYF	TGTGCCAGCAGCGCGGGTGGGGAGACCCAGTACTTC
TRBV21-1	NA	TRBJ1-6	NA	CASSQRGLNSPLHF	TGTGCCAGCAGCCAGAGGGGACTTAATTCACCCCTCCACTTT
TRBV5-3	NA	TRBJ1-3	NA	CARSLDNRKLSGNTIYF	TGTGCCAGAAGCTTGGATAACAGAAAACTCTCTGGAAACACCATATATTTT
TRBV15	NA	TRBJ1-6	TRBD1	CATSRATGGDNSPLHF	TGTGCCACCAGCAGAGCTACAGGGGGCGATAATTCACCCCTCCACTTT
TRBV9	NA	TRBJ1-2	TRBD1	CASSDRTGTGFSGYTF	TGTGCCAGCAGCGACCGAACCGGGACAGGGTTTTCTGGCTACACCTTC
TRBV7-3	NA	TRBJ2-1	NA	CASSLGNEQFF	TGTGCCAGCAGCTTGGGAAATGAGCAGTTCTTC
TRBV19	NA	TRBJ2-1	TRBD2	CASTRASGSKGEQFF	TGTGCCAGTACCCGGGCTAGCGGATCAAAGGGGGAGCAGTTCTTC
TRBV5-6	NA	TRBJ2-3	NA	CASSLSGTDTQYF	TGTGCCAGCAGCTTGTCTGGGACAGATACGCAGTATTTT
TRBV27	NA	TRBJ1-1	TRBD1	CASSSRQGPREAFF	TGTGCCAGCAGTTCTCGACAGGGGCCCAGGGAAGCTTTCTTT
TRBV3-1/TRBV3-2	NA	TRBJ2-2	TRBD1	CASSQGGTGRTGELFF	TGTGCCAGCAGCCAAGGCGGGACAGGGCGGACCGGGGAGCTGTTTTTT
TRBV19	few	TRBJ1-4	NA	CAAIKGRELFF	TGTGCCGCAATAAAGGGGAGGGAACTGTTTTTT
TRBV7-6	NA	TRBJ2-1	NA	CASSLGSNEQFF	TGTGCCAGCAGCTTAGGGAGCAATGAGCAGTTCTTC
TRBV5-6	NA	TRBJ2-3	NA	CASSLAMTLRHTQYF	TGTGCCAGCAGCTTGGCCATGACTTTACGGCATACGCAGTATTTT
TRBV4-3	NA	TRBJ2-7	TRBD1	CASSRYRDRESYEQYF	TGCGCCAGCAGCCGATACCGGGACAGGGAATCCTACGAGCAGTACTTC
TRBV28	NA	TRBJ1-2	TRBD1	CASSLPEGAGGYTF	TGTGCCAGCAGTTTGCCAGAGGGGGCGGGTGGCTACACCTTC
TRBV15	NA	TRBJ1-1	TRBD1	CATKTGDDTEAFF	TGTGCCACCAAGACAGGGGACGACACTGAAGCTTTCTTT
TRBV19	NA	TRBJ2-5	NA	CASSIGVGQETQYF	TGTGCCAGTAGTATCGGGGTTGGCCAAGAGACCCAGTACTTC
TRBV5-6	NA	TRBJ2-1	NA	CASSTLRPTAGNEQFF	TGTGCCAGCAGCACCCTTCGTCCTACCGCAGGGAATGAGCAGTTCTTC
TRBV30	NA	TRBJ1-2	TRBD1	CAGRTGLYGYTF	TGTGCCGGGCGGACAGGCTTATATGGCTACACCTTC
TRBV27	NA	TRBJ2-7	NA	CASSLTGYRYEQYF	TGTGCCAGCAGTTTAACAGGGTACAGGTACGAGCAGTACTTC
TRBV19	NA	TRBJ2-7	TRBD2	CASSIVASGTYEQYF	TGTGCCAGTAGTATAGTGGCTAGCGGGACCTACGAGCAGTACTTC
TRBV28	NA	TRBJ2-2	NA	CASVSNTGELFF	TGTGCCAGCGTTTCGAACACCGGGGAGCTGTTTTTT